The 10 T cell receptor beta chains below come from one sample, sequenced in a study of CD8+ T cells in alopecia areata. Combined cutaneous lymph node cells underwent sorting by CD4, CD8alpha, NKG2D, NKG2ACE and additional markers. Following RNA extraction, reverse transcription yielded cDNA that acted as the sequencing template. Clones were read by immunoSEQ multiplex PCR, and TCRdb kept only the in-frame ones, dropping some. The data show around 20,000 clones, none appearing only once, with 31% held by the ten largest. Specimen: CD8+ T cells sorted from a lymph node. These receptors were taken from a C3H/HeJ mouse with alopecia areata. Mouse strain MHC haplotype: H2-k.

This clone came up many times. Genes and germline are mouse. The read stops 4 residues short of the end of the CDR3; the missing end is completed from the germline J gene. This chain connects TRBV13-3 to TRBJ2-2, with 11 bases that match TRBD1. The CDR3 spans 15 residues. CDR1 NNHDY and CDR2 SYVADS come from the germline V gene. V was pared by 3 bases and J by 3 bases, with 1 base of the junction left unmatched. Partial CDR3 DNA: TGTGCCAGCAGTGGGACAGGGGGCTACACCGGG. Protein sequence: CASSGTGGYTG. From start to end, the CDR3 is CASSGTGGYTGQLYF.

This clone was counted only a few times. Gene and germline names: mouse. The read terminates 4 residues before the CDR3 end, so the remaining end is supplied by the germline J gene. V and J are TRBV13-1 and TRBJ1-4; 11 bases map to TRBD1. The CDR3 is 16 residues long. Per germline, CDR1 NSHNY and CDR2 SYGAGN. V was clipped by 0 bases and J by 3 bases; unmatched bases: 1. The CDR3 here is CASSDGTGGANERLFF. Partial CDR3 DNA: TGTGCCAGCAGTGATGGGACAGGGGGCGCCAACGAA.

Details on this clone: Gene names and germline refer to mouse. The read is 4 residues too short to cover the CDR3 end, so that end is filled in from the germline J gene. The chain couples TRBV13-2 to TRBJ2-3, with 8 bases identical to TRBD2. The CDR3 consists of 16 residues. V lost 3 bases, J lost 0 bases, and 6 bases stayed unmatched. Germline V gene sequence: CDR1 NNHNN, CDR2 SYGAGS (reference sequence). The chain's CDR3 is CASGGGDWTSAETLYF. The sequenced part of the CDR3 DNA is TGTGCCAGCGGTGGGGGGGACTGGACTAGTGCAGAA.

The table lists this clone with many counts. Mouse names are used for the genes. The CDR3 end is not reached by the read, which stops 4 residues before it; the germline J gene fills it in. The chain recombines TRBV13-3 with TRBJ2-1, with TRBD2 identical over 11 bases. The V gene end was trimmed by 6 bases and the J gene end by 4 bases; junction bases not matched to a gene: 3. This CDR3 comprises 14 residues. Looked up from germline, CDR1 is NNHDY and CDR2 is SYVADS. CDR3 bases read: TGTGCCAGCACCGGGACTGGGGGATATGCT. Protein sequence: CASTGTGGYA. From start to end, the CDR3 is CASTGTGGYAEQFF.

This clone was seen a few times. Given a much more abundant clone one base away, this may be a read error. Gene names are the mouse ones. The CDR3 is cut off 4 residues early in the read; its end comes from the germline J gene. The V gene is TRBV26, the J gene TRBJ2-1; 7 nucleotides match TRBD1. The CDR3 has 14 residues. The V gene's germline CDR1 is KGHPV and CDR2 FQNQEV (reference sequence). J gave up 2 bases and V 6 bases, and 4 bases lay outside the gene matches. This CDR3 is CASSPGTDYAEQFF. The sequenced part of the CDR3 DNA is TGTGCCAGCAGCCCCGGGACAGACTATGCT.

As regards this clone: Gene names follow the mouse nomenclature. The CDR3 end is not reached by the read, which stops 4 residues before it; the germline J gene fills it in. V and J are TRBV5 and TRBJ2-1; the match to TRBD2 covers 10 bases. The CDR3 length is 17 residues. After removal of 0 bases from V and 3 bases from J, the junction contained 5 bases not matched to a gene. The germline V gene has CDR1 LGHNA and CDR2 YNLKQL (reference sequence). CDR3 DNA, as far as it was read: TGTGCCAGCAGCCAAGATACGACTGGGGGGATCTATGCT. Its translation is CASSQDTTGGIYA. The entire CDR3 sequence reads CASSQDTTGGIYAEQFF.

This clone was observed a handful of times. All gene names here are mouse names. The read terminates 4 residues before the CDR3 end, so the remaining end is supplied by the germline J gene. The rearrangement joins TRBV29 to TRBJ2-7; possible D gene TRBD1, 5 bases. The CDR3 runs 12 residues. Looked up from germline, CDR1 is MSHET and CDR2 is SYDVDS. The CDR3 sequence is CASSLDSYEQYF. The CDR3 DNA, read in part, is TGTGCTAGCAGTTTAGACAGTTAT.

This clone was detected many times. Gene names are mouse gene names. The read comes to an end 4 residues before the CDR3 does, leaving the germline J gene to fill in the end. V usage is TRBV13-3 and J usage is TRBJ2-2; 7 positions match TRBD2. CDR3 length: 13 amino acids. The V segment lost 5 bases and the J segment 5 bases; nucleotides outside the gene matches: 3. CDR1 is NNHDY, CDR2 SYVADS, per germline. This CDR3 reads CASRRWGTGQLYF. CDR3 bases read: TGTGCCAGCAGGCGCTGGGGGACCGGG. The whole variable domain, remainder taken from reference TRBV13-3 and TRBJ2-2, is EAAVTQSPRSKVAVTGGKVTLSCHQTNNHDYMYWYRQDTGHGLRLIHYSYVADSTEKGDIPDGYKASRPSQENFSLILELASLSQTAVYFCASRRWGTGQLYFGEGSKLTVL.

This clone was seen many times. TCRdb's protein sequence differs at residue 11 from the translated DNA; the protein presented here follows the DNA. The gene names given are mouse names. The missing CDR3 end, 3 residues past where the read stops, is filled in from the germline J gene. V gene TRBV13-3 combines with J gene TRBJ1-3, with 12 bases identical to TRBD1. The CDR3 consists of 14 residues. Germline loops: CDR1 NNHDY, CDR2 SYVADS. J was trimmed by 4 bases and V by 9 bases; bases with no gene match: 5. CDR3 bases read: TGTGCCACGGGACAGGGGGCGCGAGGAAATACG. This gives the protein CATGQGARGNT. The CDR3 in full is CATGQGARGNTLYF.

Note on this clone: Gene names and germline refer to mouse. The CDR3 extends 4 residues past the end of the read, so its final part is completed from the germline J gene. V is TRBV13-3 and J is TRBJ2-2; 7 bases match TRBD2. V was pared by 7 bases and J by 4 bases, with 4 bases of the junction left unmatched. The CDR3 is 13 amino acids. Germline V gene lookup returns CDR1 NNHDY and CDR2 SYVADS. The CDR3 reads CASAWGSTGQLYF. The sequenced part of the CDR3 DNA is TGTGCCAGCGCCTGGGGGTCCACCGGG.